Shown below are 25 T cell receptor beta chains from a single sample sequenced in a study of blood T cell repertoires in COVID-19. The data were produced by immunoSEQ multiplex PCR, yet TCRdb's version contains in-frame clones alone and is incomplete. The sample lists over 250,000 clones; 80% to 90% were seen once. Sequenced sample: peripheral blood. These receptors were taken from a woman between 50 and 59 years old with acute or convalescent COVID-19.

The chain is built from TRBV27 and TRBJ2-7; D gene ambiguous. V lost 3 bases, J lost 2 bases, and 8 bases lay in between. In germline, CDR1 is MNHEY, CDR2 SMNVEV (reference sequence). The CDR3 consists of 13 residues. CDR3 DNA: TGTGCCAGCAGTTTGACATCTACCTACGAGCAGTACTTC. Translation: CASSLTSTYEQYF.

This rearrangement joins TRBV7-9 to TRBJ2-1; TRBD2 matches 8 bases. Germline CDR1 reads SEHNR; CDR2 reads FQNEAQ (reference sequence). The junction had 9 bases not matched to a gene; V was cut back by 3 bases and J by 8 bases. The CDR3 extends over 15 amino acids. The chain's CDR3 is CASSFGAGASDEQFF. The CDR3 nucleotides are TGTGCCAGCAGCTTCGGAGCGGGAGCTTCCGATGAGCAGTTCTTC.

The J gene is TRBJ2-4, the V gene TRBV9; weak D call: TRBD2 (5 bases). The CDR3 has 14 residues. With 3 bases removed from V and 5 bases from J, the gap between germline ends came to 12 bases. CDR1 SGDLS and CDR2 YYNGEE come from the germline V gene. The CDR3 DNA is TGTGCCAGCAGCGCCGATCGGGGTCAAAACATTCAGTACTTC. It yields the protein CASSADRGQNIQYF.

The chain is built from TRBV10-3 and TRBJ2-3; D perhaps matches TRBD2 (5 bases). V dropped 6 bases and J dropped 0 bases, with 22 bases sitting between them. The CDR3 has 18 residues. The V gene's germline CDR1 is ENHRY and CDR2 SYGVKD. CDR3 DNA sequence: TGTGCCATCAGCTCCAAGGAAGGGAGCGTTCCTAGCACAGATACGCAGTATTTT. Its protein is CAISSKEGSVPSTDTQYF.

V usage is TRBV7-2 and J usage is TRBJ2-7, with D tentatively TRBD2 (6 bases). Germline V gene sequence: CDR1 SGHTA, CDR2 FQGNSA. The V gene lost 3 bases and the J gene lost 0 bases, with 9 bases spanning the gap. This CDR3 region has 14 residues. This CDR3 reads CASSFAGYSYEQYF. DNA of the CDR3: TGTGCCAGCAGCTTCGCGGGATACTCCTACGAGCAGTACTTC.

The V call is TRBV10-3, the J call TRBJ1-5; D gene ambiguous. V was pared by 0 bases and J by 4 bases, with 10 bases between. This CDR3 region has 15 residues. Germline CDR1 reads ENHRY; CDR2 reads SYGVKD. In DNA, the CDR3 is TGTGCCATCAGTGAGTCGATTTACCAGAATCAGCCCCAGCATTTT. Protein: CAISESIYQNQPQHF.

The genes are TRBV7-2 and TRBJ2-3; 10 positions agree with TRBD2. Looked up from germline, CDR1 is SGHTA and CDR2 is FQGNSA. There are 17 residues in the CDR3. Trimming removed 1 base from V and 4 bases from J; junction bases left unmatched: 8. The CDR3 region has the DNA TGTGCCAGCAGCTTAGTGGGTAGCGGGAGGAGTCCAGATACGCAGTATTTT. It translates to CASSLVGSGRSPDTQYF.

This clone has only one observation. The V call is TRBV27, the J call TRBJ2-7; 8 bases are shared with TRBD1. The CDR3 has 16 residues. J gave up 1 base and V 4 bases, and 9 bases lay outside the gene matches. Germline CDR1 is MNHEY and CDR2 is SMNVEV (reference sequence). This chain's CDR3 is CASSSGTGGASYEQYF. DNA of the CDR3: TGTGCCAGCAGTTCCGGGACAGGCGGGGCGTCCTACGAGCAGTACTTC.

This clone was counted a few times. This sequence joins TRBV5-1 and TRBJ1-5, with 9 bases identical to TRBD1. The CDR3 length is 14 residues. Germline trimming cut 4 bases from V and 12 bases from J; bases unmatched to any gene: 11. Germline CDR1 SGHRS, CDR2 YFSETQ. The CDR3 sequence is CASSPGQGRQDQHF. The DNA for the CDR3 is TGCGCCAGCAGCCCCGGACAGGGGCGCCAAGACCAGCATTTT.

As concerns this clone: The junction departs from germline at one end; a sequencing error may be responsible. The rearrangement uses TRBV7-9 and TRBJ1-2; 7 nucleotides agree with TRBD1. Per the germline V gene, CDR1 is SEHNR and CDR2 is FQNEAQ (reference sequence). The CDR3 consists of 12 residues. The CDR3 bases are TGTGCCAGCAGCTCACCGGGACAGCCTGGGTACTTC. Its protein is CASSSPGQPGYF.

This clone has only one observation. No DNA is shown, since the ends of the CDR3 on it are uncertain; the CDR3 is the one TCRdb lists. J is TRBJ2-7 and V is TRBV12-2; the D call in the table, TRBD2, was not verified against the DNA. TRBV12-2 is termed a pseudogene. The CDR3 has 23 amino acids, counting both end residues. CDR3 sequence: CASRSFYRGWGPGTSGSVYEQYF.

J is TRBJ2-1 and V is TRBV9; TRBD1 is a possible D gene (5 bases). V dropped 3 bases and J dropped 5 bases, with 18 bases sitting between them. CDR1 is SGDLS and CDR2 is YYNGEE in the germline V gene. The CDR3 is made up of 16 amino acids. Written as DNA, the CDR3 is TGTGCCAGCAGCGCCTACAGGTTCCCAATCAACAATGAGCAGTTCTTC. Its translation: CASSAYRFPINNEQFF.

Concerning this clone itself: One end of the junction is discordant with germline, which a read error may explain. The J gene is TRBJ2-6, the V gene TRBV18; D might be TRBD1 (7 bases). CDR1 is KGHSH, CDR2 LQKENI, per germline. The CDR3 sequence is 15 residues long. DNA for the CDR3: TGTGCCAGCTCACCACGGGGGGCAGGGGGCAACGTCCTGACTTTC. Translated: CASSPRGAGGNVLTF. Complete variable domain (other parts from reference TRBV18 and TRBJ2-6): NAGVMQNPRHLVRRRGQEARLRCSPMKGHSHVYWYRQLPEEGLKFMVYLQKENIIDESGMPKERFSAEFPKEGPSILRIQQVVRGDSAAYFCASSPRGAGGNVLTFGAGSRLTVL.

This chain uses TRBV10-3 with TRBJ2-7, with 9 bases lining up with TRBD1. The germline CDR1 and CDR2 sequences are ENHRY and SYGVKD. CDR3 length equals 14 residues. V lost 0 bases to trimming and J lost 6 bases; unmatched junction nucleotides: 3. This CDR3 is CAISESGQGGEQYF. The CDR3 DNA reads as TGTGCCATCAGTGAGTCGGGACAGGGAGGCGAGCAGTACTTC.

The DNA for the CDR3 is TGCGCCAGCAGCACGGGACAGGGGGAGCGGGACATTCAGTACTTC. It is translated as CASSTGQGERDIQYF. The chain is built from TRBV5-1 and TRBJ2-4, with 11 bases lining up with TRBD1. V was clipped by 4 bases and J by 8 bases; unmatched bases: 8. The length of the CDR3 is 15 residues. Per the germline V gene, CDR1 is SGHRS and CDR2 is YFSETQ.

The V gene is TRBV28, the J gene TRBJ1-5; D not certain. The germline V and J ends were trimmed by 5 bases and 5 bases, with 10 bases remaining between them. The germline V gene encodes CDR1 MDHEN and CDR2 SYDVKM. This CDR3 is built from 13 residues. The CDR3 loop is CASSLQQYQPQHF. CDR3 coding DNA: TGTGCCAGCAGTCTACAGCAGTATCAGCCCCAGCATTTT. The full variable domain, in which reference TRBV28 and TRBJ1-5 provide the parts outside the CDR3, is DVKVTQSSRYLVKRTGEKVFLECVQDMDHENMFWYRQDPGLGLRLIYFSYDVKMKEKGDIPEGYSVSREKKERFSLILESASTNQTSMYLCASSLQQYQPQHFGDGTRLSIL.

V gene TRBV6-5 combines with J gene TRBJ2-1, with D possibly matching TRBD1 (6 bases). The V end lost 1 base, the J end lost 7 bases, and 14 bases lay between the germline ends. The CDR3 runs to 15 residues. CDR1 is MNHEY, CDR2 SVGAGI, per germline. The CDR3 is CASSYWGQSTNEQFF. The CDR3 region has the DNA TGTGCCAGCAGTTACTGGGGGCAATCAACAAATGAGCAGTTCTTC.

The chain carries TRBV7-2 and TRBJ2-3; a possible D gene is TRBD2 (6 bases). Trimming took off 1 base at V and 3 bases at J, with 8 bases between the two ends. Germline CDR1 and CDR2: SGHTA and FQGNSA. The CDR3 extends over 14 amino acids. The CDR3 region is CASSLELATDTQYF. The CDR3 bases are TGTGCCAGCAGCTTAGAGCTAGCGACAGATACGCAGTATTTT.

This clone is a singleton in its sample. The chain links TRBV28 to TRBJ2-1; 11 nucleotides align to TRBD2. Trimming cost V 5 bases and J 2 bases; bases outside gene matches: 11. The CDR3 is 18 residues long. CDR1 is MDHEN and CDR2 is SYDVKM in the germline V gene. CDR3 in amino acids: CASSLGLAVPAPYNEQFF. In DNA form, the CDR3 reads TGTGCCAGCAGTCTGGGACTAGCGGTTCCCGCCCCCTACAATGAGCAGTTCTTC.

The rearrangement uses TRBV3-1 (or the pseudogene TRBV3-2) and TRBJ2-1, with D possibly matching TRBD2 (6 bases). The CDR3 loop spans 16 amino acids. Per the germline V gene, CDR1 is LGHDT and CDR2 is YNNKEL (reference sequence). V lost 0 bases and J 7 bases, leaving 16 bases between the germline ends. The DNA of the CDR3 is TGTGCCAGCAGCCAAGATCTTTCAGCGGGTGGGAATGAGCAGTTCTTC. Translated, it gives CASSQDLSAGGNEQFF.

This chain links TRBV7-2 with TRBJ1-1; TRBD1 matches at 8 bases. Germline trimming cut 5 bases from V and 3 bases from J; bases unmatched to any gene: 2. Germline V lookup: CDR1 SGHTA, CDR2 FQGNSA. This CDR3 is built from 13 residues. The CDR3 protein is CASSKDRDTEAFF. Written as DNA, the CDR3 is TGTGCCAGCAGCAAGGACAGGGACACTGAAGCTTTCTTT.

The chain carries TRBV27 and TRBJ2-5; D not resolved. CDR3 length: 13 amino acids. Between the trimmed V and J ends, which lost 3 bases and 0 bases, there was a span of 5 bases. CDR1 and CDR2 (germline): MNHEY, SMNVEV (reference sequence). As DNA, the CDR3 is TGTGCCAGCAGTTTCCAGTACCAAGAGACCCAGTACTTC. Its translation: CASSFQYQETQYF.

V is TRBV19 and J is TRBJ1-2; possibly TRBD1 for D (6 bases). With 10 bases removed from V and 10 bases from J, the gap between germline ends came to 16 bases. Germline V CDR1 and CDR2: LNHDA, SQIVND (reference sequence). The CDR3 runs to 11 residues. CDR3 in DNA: TGTGCCATCATGGACAGCTCCGTCTACACCTTC. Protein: CAIMDSSVYTF.

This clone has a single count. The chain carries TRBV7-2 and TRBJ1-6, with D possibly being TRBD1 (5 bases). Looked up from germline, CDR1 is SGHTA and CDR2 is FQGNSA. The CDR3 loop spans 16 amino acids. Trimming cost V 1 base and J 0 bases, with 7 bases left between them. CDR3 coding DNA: TGTGCCAGCAGCTTAGGACAGAGCTCCTATAATTCACCCCTCCACTTT. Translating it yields CASSLGQSSYNSPLHF.

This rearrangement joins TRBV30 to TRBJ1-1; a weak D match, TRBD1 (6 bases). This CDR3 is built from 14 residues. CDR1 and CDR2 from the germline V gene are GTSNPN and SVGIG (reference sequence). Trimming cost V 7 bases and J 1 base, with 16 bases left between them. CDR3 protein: CALKTKTGNTEAFF. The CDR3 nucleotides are TGTGCCTTAAAAACCAAGACAGGGAACACTGAAGCTTTCTTT.